This T cell receptor (beta chain) was identified during a study of blood T cell repertoires in COVID-19. In the study overall: Sites in the United States, Italy and Spain provided acute and convalescent COVID-19 samples. Sample material is recorded as cDNA or gDNA derived from T cells, B-cell-depleted T cells, or PBMCs.

The study recruited people aged about 18 to 89 years across around 24 US areas. V shed 1 base and J 6 bases; nucleotides not matched to a gene: 5. The CDR3 runs 15 residues. Germline CDR1 is MGHRA and CDR2 is YSYEKL. Original analysis: Nucleated cell counts were estimated from reference gene primer amplification. The repertoire was sequenced with immunoSEQ multiplex PCR; TCRdb's copy has only in-frame clones and lacks some. The D gene and trimming were derived from the DNA, and the V and J assignments and clone size from that table. The data hold a few hundred thousand clones, with over 75% observed a single time.

Material for sequencing was PBMCs or T cells enriched from blood (not recorded which). The genes are TRBV4-1 and TRBJ2-3, with TRBD2 matching 9 bases. The clonotype was recovered from a woman aged 25 to 39 who had recovered from COVID-19. The CDR3 DNA follows: TGCGCCAGCAGCCAAGGGGAGCGGGAGGTCGATACGCAGTATTTT. It translates to CASSQGEREVDTQYF.